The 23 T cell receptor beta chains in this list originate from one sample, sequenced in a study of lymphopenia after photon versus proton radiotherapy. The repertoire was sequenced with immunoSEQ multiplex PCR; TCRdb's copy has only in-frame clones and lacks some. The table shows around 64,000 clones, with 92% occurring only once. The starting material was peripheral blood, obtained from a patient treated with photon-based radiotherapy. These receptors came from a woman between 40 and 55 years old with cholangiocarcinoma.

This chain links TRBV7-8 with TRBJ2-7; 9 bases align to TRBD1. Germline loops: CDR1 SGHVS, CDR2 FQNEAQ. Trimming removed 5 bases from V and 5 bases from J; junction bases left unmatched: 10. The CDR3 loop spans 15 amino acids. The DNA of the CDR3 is TGTGCCAGCAGCCGAGGCCGGACAGGGGAAGACGAGCAGTACTTC. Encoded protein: CASSRGRTGEDEQYF.

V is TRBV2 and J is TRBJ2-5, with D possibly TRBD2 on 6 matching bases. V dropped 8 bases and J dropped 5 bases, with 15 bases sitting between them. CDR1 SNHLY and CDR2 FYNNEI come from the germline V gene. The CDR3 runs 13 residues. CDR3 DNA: TGTGCCAGCGCGGGCGGGGCCCATGAGACCCAGTACTTC. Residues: CASAGGAHETQYF.

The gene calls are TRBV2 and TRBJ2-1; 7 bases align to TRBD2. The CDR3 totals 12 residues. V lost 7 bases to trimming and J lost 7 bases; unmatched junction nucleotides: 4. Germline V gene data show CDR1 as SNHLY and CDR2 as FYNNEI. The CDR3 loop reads CASTLATNEQFF. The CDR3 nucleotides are TGTGCCAGCACACTAGCGACGAATGAGCAGTTCTTC.

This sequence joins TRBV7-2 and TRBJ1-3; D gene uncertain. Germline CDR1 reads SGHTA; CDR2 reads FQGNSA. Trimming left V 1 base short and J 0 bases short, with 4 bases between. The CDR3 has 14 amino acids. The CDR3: CASSLDPSGNTIYF. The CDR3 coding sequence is TGTGCCAGCAGCTTAGATCCCTCTGGAAACACCATATATTTT.

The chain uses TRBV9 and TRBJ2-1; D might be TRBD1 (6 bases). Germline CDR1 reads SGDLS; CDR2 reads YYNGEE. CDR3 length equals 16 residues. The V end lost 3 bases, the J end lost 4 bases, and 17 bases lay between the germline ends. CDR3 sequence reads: CASSGMGASRYNEQFF. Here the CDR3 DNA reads TGTGCCAGCAGCGGAATGGGGGCTAGTAGGTACAATGAGCAGTTCTTC.

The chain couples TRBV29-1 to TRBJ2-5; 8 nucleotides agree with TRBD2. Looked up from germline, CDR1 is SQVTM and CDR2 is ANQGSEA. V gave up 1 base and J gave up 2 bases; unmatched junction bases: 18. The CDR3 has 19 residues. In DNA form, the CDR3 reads TGCAGCGTTGAAGTCCACCACGGTAGCGGGACCCTGACTCAAGAGACCCAGTACTTC. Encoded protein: CSVEVHHGSGTLTQETQYF.

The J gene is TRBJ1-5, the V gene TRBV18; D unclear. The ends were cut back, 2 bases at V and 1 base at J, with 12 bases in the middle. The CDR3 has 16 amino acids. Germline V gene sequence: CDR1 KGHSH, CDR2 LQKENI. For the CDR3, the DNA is TGTGCCAGCTCACCAGGAAGAAAGCAGAGCAATCAGCCCCAGCATTTT. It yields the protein CASSPGRKQSNQPQHF.

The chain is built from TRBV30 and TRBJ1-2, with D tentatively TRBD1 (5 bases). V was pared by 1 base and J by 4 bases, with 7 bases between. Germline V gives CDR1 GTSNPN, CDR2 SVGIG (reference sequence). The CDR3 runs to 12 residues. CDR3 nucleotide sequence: TGTGCCTGGAGTGGACAGTTCTATGGCTACACCTTC. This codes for CAWSGQFYGYTF.

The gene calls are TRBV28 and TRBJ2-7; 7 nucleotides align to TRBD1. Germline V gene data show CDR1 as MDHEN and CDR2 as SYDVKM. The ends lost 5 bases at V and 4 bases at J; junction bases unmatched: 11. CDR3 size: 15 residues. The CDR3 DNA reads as TGTGCCAGCAGTCCTGCCTCGACAGGGAGTTACGAGCAGTACTTC. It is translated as CASSPASTGSYEQYF.

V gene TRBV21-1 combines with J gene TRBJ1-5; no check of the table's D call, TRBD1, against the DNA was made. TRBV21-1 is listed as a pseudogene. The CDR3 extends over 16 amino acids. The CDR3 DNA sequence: TGTGCCAGCAGCAATTACAGGGGGCGCCTAAATCAGCCCCAGCATTTT. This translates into CASSNYRGRLNQPQHF.

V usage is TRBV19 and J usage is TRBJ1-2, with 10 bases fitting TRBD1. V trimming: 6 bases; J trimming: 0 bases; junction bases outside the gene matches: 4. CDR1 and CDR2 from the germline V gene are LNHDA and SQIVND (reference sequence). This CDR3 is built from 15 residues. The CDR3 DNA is TGTGCCAGTAGCGGGACAGGGGCCACTAACTATGGCTACACCTTC. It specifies CASSGTGATNYGYTF.

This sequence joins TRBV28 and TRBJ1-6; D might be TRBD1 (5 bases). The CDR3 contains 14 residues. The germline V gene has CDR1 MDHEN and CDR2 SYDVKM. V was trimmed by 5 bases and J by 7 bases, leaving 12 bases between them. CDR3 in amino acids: CASSPGGVNSPLHF. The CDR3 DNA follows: TGTGCCAGCAGTCCCGGGGGGGTAAATTCACCCCTCCACTTT.

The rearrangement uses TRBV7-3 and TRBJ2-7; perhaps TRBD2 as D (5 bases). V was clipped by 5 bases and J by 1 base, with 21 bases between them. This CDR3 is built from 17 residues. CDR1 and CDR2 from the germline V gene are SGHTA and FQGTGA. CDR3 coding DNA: TGTGCCAGCAGCCCGCTGGAGGTGAGGGAGCGGTCCTACGAGCAGTACTTC. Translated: CASSPLEVRERSYEQYF.

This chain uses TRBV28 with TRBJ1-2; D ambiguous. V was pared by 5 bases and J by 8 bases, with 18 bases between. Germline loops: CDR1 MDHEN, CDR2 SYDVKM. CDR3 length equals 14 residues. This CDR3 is CASSPNTRGQGYTF. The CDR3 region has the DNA TGTGCCAGCAGTCCGAATACGAGAGGGCAGGGCTACACCTTC.

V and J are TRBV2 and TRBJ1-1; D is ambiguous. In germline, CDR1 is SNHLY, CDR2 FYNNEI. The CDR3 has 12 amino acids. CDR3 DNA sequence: TGTGGACGGACGGAGATGAACACTGAAGCTTTCTTT. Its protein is CGRTEMNTEAFF. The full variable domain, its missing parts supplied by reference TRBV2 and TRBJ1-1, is EPEVTQTPSHQVTQMGQEVILRCVPISNHLYFYWYRQILGQKVEFLVSFYNNEISEKSEIFDDQFSVERPDGSNFTLKIRSTKLEDSAMYFCGRTEMNTEAFFGQGTRLTVV.

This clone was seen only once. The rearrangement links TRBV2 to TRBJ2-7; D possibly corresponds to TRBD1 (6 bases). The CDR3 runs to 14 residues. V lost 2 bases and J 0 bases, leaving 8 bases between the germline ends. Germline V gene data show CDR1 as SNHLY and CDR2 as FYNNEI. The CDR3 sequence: CASSERDISYEQYF. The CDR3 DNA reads TGTGCCAGCAGTGAAAGGGACATCTCCTACGAGCAGTACTTC. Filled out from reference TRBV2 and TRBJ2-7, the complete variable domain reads EPEVTQTPSHQVTQMGQEVILRCVPISNHLYFYWYRQILGQKVEFLVSFYNNEISEKSEIFDDQFSVERPDGSNFTLKIRSTKLEDSAMYFCASSERDISYEQYFGPGTRLTVT.

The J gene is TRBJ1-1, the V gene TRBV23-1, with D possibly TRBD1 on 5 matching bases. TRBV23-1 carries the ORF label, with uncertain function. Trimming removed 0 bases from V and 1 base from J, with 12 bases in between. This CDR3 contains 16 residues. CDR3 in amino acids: CASSQSKGTGNTEAFF. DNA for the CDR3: TGCGCCAGCAGTCAATCAAAGGGAACAGGGAACACTGAAGCTTTCTTT.

CDR3 nucleotide sequence: TGTGCCAGTAGTATATTCCCCGGGACAGAGGGCAATGAGCAGTTCTTC. Translated: CASSIFPGTEGNEQFF. The chain carries TRBV19 and TRBJ2-1; 7 nucleotides agree with TRBD1. There are 16 residues in the CDR3. Germline loops: CDR1 LNHDA, CDR2 SQIVND (reference sequence). V shed 2 bases, J shed 6 bases, and the junction held 10 bases outside the gene matches.

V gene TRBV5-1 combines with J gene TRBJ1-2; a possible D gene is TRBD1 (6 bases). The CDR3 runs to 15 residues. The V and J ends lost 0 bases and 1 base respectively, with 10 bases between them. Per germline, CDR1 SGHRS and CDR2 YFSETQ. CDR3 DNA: TGCGCCAGCAGCTTGGACCTGGGACATAACTATGGCTACACCTTC. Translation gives CASSLDLGHNYGYTF.

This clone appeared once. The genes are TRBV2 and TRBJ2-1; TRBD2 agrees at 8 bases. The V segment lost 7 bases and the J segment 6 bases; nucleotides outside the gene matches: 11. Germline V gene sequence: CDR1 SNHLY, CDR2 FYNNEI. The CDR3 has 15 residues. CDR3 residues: CASTQGTRPGNEQFF. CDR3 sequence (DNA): TGTGCCAGCACGCAGGGGACTAGACCGGGCAATGAGCAGTTCTTC.

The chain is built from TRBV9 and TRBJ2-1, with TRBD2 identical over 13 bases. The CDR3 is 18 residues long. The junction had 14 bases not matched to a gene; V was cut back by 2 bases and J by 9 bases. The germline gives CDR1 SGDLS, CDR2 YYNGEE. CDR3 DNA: TGTGCCAGCAGCGTGACCGGGACTAGCGGGGCCCCGGGGAGTGAGCAGTTCTTC. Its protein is CASSVTGTSGAPGSEQFF.

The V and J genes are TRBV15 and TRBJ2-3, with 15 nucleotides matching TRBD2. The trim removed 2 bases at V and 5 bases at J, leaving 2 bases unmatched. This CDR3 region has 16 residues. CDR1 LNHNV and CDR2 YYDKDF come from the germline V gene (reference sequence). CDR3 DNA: TGTGCCACCAGCAGAAGGACTAGCGGGAGGGTAGATACGCAGTATTTT. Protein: CATSRRTSGRVDTQYF. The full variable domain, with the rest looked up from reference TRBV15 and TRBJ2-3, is DAMVIQNPRYQVTQFGKPVTLSCSQTLNHNVMYWYQQKSSQAPKLLFHYYDKDFNNEADTPDNFQSRRPNTSFCFLDIRSPGLGDTAMYLCATSRRTSGRVDTQYFGPGTRLTVL.

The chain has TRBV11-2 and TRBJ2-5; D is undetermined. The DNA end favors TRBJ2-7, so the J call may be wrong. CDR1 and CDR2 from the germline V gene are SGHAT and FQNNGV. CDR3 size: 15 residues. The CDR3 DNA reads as TGTGCCAGCAGCTTCGGTCTTCGTAGACTCTACGAGCAGTACTTC. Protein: CASSFGLRRLYEQYF.